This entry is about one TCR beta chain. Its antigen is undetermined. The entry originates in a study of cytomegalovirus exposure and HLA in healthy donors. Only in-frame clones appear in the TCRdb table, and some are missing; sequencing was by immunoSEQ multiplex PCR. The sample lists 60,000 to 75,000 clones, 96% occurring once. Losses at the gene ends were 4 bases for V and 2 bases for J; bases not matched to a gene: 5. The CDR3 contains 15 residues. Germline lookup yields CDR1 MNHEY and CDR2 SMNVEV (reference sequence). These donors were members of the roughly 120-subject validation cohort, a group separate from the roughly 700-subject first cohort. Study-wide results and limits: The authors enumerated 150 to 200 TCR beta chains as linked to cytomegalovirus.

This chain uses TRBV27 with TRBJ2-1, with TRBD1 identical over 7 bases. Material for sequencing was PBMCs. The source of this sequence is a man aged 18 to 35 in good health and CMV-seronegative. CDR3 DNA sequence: TGTGCCAGCAGTTCCACAGGGGTGGCCTACAATGAGCAGTTCTTC. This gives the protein CASSSTGVAYNEQFF.